The 27 T cell receptor beta chains below come from one sample, sequenced in a study of blood T cells in healthy people across ages. Alongside a J-beta primer mix, a sample-barcoded 5' primer served in a second PCR lasting roughly 6 to 11 cycles. TCRdb reanalysed the 5' RACE reads using MiXCR and keeps one entry per CDR3 protein. The data contain 800,000 to 950,000 distinct CDR3 sequences, 48% of them singletons. Sequenced material: blood. These TCRs come from a man aged 25-45 years in good health.

CDR3 coding DNA: TGTGCCAGCAGCCCTCTCCCGGACAGAGACTACGAGCAGTACTTC. Translating gives CASSPLPDRDYEQYF. The genes are TRBV7-6 and TRBJ2-7; D is possibly TRBD1 (6 bases). V lost 5 bases to trimming and J lost 3 bases, with 17 bases between them. This CDR3 comprises 15 residues. Per the germline V gene, CDR1 is SGHVS and CDR2 is FNYEAQ.

V is TRBV10-2 and J is TRBJ2-1; 8 bases line up with TRBD1. With 6 bases clipped from V and 7 bases from J, the junction kept 11 bases outside the gene matches. CDR3 length: 15 residues. Germline values: CDR1 WSHSY, CDR2 SAAADI. The DNA for the CDR3 is TGCGCCAGCAGACTCGGACAGGGTAGGGGGAATGAGCAGTTCTTC. Protein sequence: CASRLGQGRGNEQFF.

This chain uses TRBV12-3 or TRBV12-4 with TRBJ2-5, with D maybe TRBD1 (6 bases). CDR3 length: 16 residues. V was shortened by 3 bases and J by 5 bases, with 19 bases between the two germline ends. This CDR3 reads CASSFIETGLRETQYF. Here the CDR3 DNA reads TGTGCCAGCAGTTTTATAGAGACAGGCCTTCGGGAGACCCAGTACTTC.

The chain employs TRBV20-1 and TRBJ2-1; TRBD2 might be the D (6 bases). The CDR3 is 14 amino acids. Germline-derived CDR1 and CDR2 are DFQATT and SNEGSKA (reference sequence). V was cut by 6 bases and J by 2 bases, with 14 bases left in between. For the CDR3, the DNA is TGCAGTGCGGACCCGGGAGCTACCTACAATGAGCAGTTCTTC. Its protein product is CSADPGATYNEQFF.

CDR3 in amino acids: CASSPTTLYNEQFF. CDR3 nucleotide sequence: TGTGCCAGCAGCCCCACTACCCTCTACAATGAGCAGTTCTTC. J is TRBJ2-1 and V is TRBV5-6; no reliable D call. The CDR3 sequence is 14 residues long. The ends were cut back, 4 bases at V and 3 bases at J, with 11 bases in the middle. Germline assignment: CDR1 SGHDT and CDR2 YYEEEE.

The V gene is TRBV7-2, the J gene TRBJ2-5; D remains ambiguous. The CDR3 consists of 12 residues. V lost 5 bases to trimming and J lost 2 bases, with 6 bases between them. CDR1 SGHTA and CDR2 FQGNSA come from the germline V gene. The CDR3 is CASSKLQETQYF. The CDR3 DNA sequence: TGTGCCAGCAGCAAACTTCAAGAGACCCAGTACTTC.

J is TRBJ2-7 and V is TRBV12-3 or TRBV12-4; D is ambiguous. Near its end, the DNA agrees better with TRBJ2-5, so the J call may be wrong. This CDR3 has 12 amino acids. DNA for the CDR3: TGTGCCAGCAGGGTGGATCCAGAGACCCAGTACTTC. Its protein product is CASRVDPETQYF.

This clonotype was recorded a few times. The V and J genes are TRBV27 and TRBJ2-1, with 8 bases aligning to TRBD1. After removal of 6 bases from V and 3 bases from J, the junction contained 13 bases not matched to a gene. Germline lookup yields CDR1 MNHEY and CDR2 SMNVEV (reference sequence). The CDR3 contains 17 residues. CDR3 loop: CASSHQPGQGLYNEQFF. The CDR3 DNA is TGTGCCAGCAGCCATCAGCCCGGACAGGGACTCTACAATGAGCAGTTCTTC.

This clonotype showed up just a few times. This sequence joins TRBV4-1 and TRBJ2-7; D is undetermined. In germline, CDR1 is MGHRA, CDR2 YSYEKL. The CDR3 is 14 amino acids. V lost 0 bases to trimming and J lost 3 bases, with 9 bases between them. The CDR3 coding sequence is TGCGCCAGCAGCCAAGATAGCCTGGGCTACGAGCAGTACTTC. Translating gives CASSQDSLGYEQYF.

This sequence joins TRBV20-1 and TRBJ2-6; D unresolved. The ends were cut back, 2 bases at V and 0 bases at J, with 8 bases in the middle. The CDR3 has 15 amino acids. Germline assignment: CDR1 DFQATT and CDR2 SNEGSKA (reference sequence). The CDR3 reads CSARSEYSGANVLTF. CDR3 DNA sequence: TGCAGTGCTAGAAGTGAATACTCTGGGGCCAACGTCCTGACTTTC.

This chain joins TRBV10-3 and TRBJ2-1; TRBD2 is a possible D gene (6 bases). The CDR3 is 15 amino acids. Germline V gene data show CDR1 as ENHRY and CDR2 as SYGVKD. V dropped 1 base and J dropped 6 bases, with 13 bases sitting between them. Here the CDR3 reads CAISELRDLANEQFF. DNA for the CDR3: TGTGCCATCAGTGAGTTGCGGGATCTGGCCAATGAGCAGTTCTTC.

As to this clonotype: A much more abundant neighbour one base away suggests this may be a read error. The chain couples TRBV4-1 to TRBJ1-2, with D uncertain. The CDR3 is made up of 15 amino acids. The germline V gene has CDR1 MGHRA and CDR2 YSYEKL. The CDR3 is CASSQDFDSNYGHTF. Written as DNA, the CDR3 is TGCGCCAGCAGCCAAGATTTCGATTCTAACTATGGCCACACCTTC.

This sequence joins TRBV6-1 and TRBJ2-6; D ambiguous. Germline V gives CDR1 MNHNS, CDR2 SASEGT. The CDR3 runs to 19 residues. With 3 bases removed from V and 0 bases from J, the gap between germline ends came to 18 bases. CDR3 coding DNA: TGTGCCAGCAGTGAGCATCTGGGCGGTAGTGACTCTGGGGCCAACGTCCTGACTTTC. It specifies CASSEHLGGSDSGANVLTF.

This chain uses TRBV5-1 with TRBJ2-1, with no clear D. Trimming removed 3 bases at V and 5 bases at J, with 12 bases between. Germline CDR1 is SGHRS and CDR2 is YFSETQ. The CDR3 contains 14 residues. For the CDR3, the DNA is TGCGCCAGCAGCTGGAAGTCCCCGAACAATGAGCAGTTCTTC. Translating it yields CASSWKSPNNEQFF.

In DNA, the CDR3 is TGCGCCAGCAGCAGGGGACAGGGGGCATTGAACACTGAAGCTTTCTTT. As protein: CASSRGQGALNTEAFF. This chain uses TRBV4-1 with TRBJ1-1; 12 nucleotides line up with TRBD1. Germline CDR1 reads MGHRA; CDR2 reads YSYEKL. The CDR3 spans 16 residues. With 5 bases clipped from V and 0 bases from J, the junction kept 4 bases outside the gene matches.

V usage is TRBV2 and J usage is TRBJ2-3; D not resolved. Per the germline V gene, CDR1 is SNHLY and CDR2 is FYNNEI. V was trimmed by 7 bases and J by 0 bases, leaving 8 bases between them. The CDR3 runs 13 residues. The CDR3 spells CASMLVSTDTQYF. CDR3 coding DNA: TGTGCCAGCATGCTGGTGAGCACAGATACGCAGTATTTT.

The rearrangement joins TRBV5-6 to TRBJ2-7; no clear D. CDR3 length: 12 residues. The V gene's germline CDR1 is SGHDT and CDR2 YYEEEE. Deletions cut 3 bases from V and 9 bases from J, with 13 bases between. The CDR3 DNA reads TGTGCCAGCAGCTCCACAGAGAGAGGGCAGTACTTC. It is translated as CASSSTERGQYF.

The gene calls are TRBV4-2 and TRBJ1-5; D is uncertain. V lost 0 bases to trimming and J lost 7 bases, with 13 bases between them. CDR1 is LGHNA and CDR2 is YNFKEQ in the germline V gene. The CDR3 totals 15 residues. In DNA form, the CDR3 reads TGTGCCAGCAGCCAAGATTATGCAGGCGACCAGCCCCAGCATTTT. It codes for CASSQDYAGDQPQHF.

A few counts support this clonotype. V and J are TRBV20-1 and TRBJ2-7, with a weak D call TRBD2 (7 bases). V was clipped by 0 bases and J by 3 bases, with 12 bases between them. The germline CDR1 and CDR2 sequences are DFQATT and SNEGSKA (reference sequence). CDR3 length: 14 residues. CDR3 residues: CSARDGRGIYEQYF. CDR3 in DNA: TGCAGTGCTAGAGATGGGAGGGGGATCTACGAGCAGTACTTC.

This clonotype appeared many times. The chain has TRBV6-5 and TRBJ2-4, with 11 bases matching TRBD2. The V and J ends lost 6 bases and 0 bases, in that order; junction bases with no gene match: 4. The CDR3 has 16 residues. CDR1 is MNHEY and CDR2 is SVGAGI in the germline V gene. The CDR3 here is CASSGTSGGAKNIQYF. DNA for the CDR3: TGTGCCAGCAGCGGAACTAGCGGGGGAGCCAAAAACATTCAGTACTTC.

The chain combines TRBV7-2 with TRBJ2-1; tentative D call: TRBD2 (7 bases). Trimming pared 5 bases from V and 8 bases from J, leaving 16 bases between. This CDR3 contains 14 residues. Germline loops: CDR1 SGHTA, CDR2 FQGNSA. This CDR3 is CASSARTGRDEQFF. The CDR3 bases are TGTGCCAGCAGCGCGCGTACAGGGAGGGATGAGCAGTTCTTC.

The chain joins TRBV6-5 to TRBJ2-3; D is ambiguous. V lost 0 bases and J lost 2, with 6 bases in between. This CDR3 spans 14 amino acids. Per germline, CDR1 MNHEY and CDR2 SVGAGI. CDR3 in amino acids: CASSYSQPTDTQYF. The CDR3 coding sequence is TGTGCCAGCAGTTACTCCCAGCCCACAGATACGCAGTATTTT.

Remarks on this clonotype: This may be a read error, as it is one base from a much larger clone. The chain employs TRBV9 and TRBJ2-3; D remains unclear. CDR3 size: 15 residues. Germline V lookup: CDR1 SGDLS, CDR2 YYNGEE. Trimming left V 0 bases short and J 2 bases short, with 10 bases between. The CDR3 loop is CASSVARNLTDTQYF. The CDR3 coding sequence is TGTGCCAGCAGCGTAGCTAGAAACCTCACAGATACGCAGTATTTT.

This rearrangement joins TRBV20-1 to TRBJ2-7, with D perhaps matching TRBD1 (6 bases). V dropped 3 bases and J dropped 3 bases, with 15 bases sitting between them. There are 14 residues in the CDR3. The germline CDR1 and CDR2 sequences are DFQATT and SNEGSKA (reference sequence). In nucleotides, the CDR3 is TGCAGTGCTAGTTCCCTGGGGGCCTTCTACGAGCAGTACTTC. Translating it yields CSASSLGAFYEQYF.

The genes are TRBV5-1 and TRBJ1-5; 7 bases match TRBD1. The CDR3 sequence is 19 residues long. CDR1 and CDR2 from the germline V gene are SGHRS and YFSETQ. Trimming removed 0 bases from V and 2 bases from J; junction bases left unmatched: 14. The CDR3 region is CASSLGLTGTNDRNQPQHF. CDR3 coding DNA: TGCGCCAGCAGCTTGGGGTTGACAGGGACCAACGACCGCAATCAGCCCCAGCATTTT.

The V and J genes are TRBV5-1 and TRBJ2-7; D might be TRBD1 or TRBD2, each matching 6 bases. The CDR3 runs 14 residues. In germline, CDR1 is SGHRS, CDR2 YFSETQ. Trimming stripped 4 bases from V and 5 bases from J, with 16 bases between. For the CDR3, the DNA is TGCGCCAGCAGCCCATCTGGGGGGCGTGACGAGCAGTACTTC. Its translation is CASSPSGGRDEQYF.

This clonotype was detected only a few times. V gene TRBV6-1 combines with J gene TRBJ2-3, with 10 positions matching TRBD2. CDR1 and CDR2 (germline): MNHNS, SASEGT. The CDR3 runs 18 residues. Trimming cost V 7 bases and J 4 bases; bases outside gene matches: 17. The CDR3: CASTRGASGGPQADTQYF. CDR3 nucleotides: TGTGCCAGCACCCGTGGGGCTAGCGGGGGACCGCAGGCAGATACGCAGTATTTT.